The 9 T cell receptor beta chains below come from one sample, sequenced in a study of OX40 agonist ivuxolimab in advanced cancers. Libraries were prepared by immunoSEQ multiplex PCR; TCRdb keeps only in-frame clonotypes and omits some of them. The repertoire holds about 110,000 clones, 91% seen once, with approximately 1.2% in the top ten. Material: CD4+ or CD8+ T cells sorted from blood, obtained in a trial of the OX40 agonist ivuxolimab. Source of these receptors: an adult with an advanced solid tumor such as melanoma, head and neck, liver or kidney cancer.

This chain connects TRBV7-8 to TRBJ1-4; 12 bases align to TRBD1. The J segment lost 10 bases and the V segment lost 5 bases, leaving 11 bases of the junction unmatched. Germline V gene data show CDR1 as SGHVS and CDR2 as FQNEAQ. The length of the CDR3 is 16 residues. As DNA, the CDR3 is TGTGCCAGCAGCCCATACTCCGGGACAGGGGGCGGAAAACTGTTTTTT. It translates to CASSPYSGTGGGKLFF. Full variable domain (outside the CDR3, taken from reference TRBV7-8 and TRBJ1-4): GAGVSQSPRYKVAKRGQDVALRCDPISGHVSLFWYQQALGQGPEFLTYFQNEAQLDKSGLPSDRFFAERPEGSVSTLKIQRTQQEDSAVYLCASSPYSGTGGGKLFFGSGTQLSVL.

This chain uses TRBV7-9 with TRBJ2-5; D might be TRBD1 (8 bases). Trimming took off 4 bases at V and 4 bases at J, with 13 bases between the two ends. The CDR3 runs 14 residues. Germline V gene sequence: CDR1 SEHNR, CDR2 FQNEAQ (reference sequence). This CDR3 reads CASSSQGGRETQYF. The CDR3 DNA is TGTGCCAGCAGCTCACAGGGGGGGAGAGAGACCCAGTACTTC.

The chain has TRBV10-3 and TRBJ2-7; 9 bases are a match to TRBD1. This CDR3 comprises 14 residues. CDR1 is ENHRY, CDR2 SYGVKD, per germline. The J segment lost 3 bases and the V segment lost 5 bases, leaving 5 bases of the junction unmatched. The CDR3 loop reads CAISPGTGNYEQYF. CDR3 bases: TGTGCCATCAGTCCCGGGACAGGGAACTACGAGCAGTACTTC.

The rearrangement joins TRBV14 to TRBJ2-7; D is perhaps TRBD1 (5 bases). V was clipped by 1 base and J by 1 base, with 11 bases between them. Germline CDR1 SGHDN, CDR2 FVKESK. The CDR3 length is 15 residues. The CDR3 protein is CASSQGSGFSYEQYF. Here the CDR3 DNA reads TGTGCCAGCAGCCAAGGCTCAGGGTTTTCCTACGAGCAGTACTTC. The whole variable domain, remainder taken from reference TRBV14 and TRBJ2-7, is EAGVTQFPSHSVIEKGQTVTLRCDPISGHDNLYWYRRVMGKEIKFLLHFVKESKQDESGMPNNRFLAERTGGTYSTLKVQPAELEDSGVYFCASSQGSGFSYEQYFGPGTRLTVT.

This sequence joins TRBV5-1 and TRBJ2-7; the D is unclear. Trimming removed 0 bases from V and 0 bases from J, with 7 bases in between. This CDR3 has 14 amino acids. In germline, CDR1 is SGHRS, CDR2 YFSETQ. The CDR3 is CASSLGSSSYEQYF. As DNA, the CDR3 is TGCGCCAGCAGCTTGGGCTCGAGCTCCTACGAGCAGTACTTC.

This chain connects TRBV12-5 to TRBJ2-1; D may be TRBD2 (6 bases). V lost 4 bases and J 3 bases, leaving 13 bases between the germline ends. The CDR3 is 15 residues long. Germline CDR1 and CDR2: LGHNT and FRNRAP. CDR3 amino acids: CASGSGRGIYNEQFF. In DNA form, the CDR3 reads TGTGCTAGTGGTTCAGGGCGGGGAATCTACAATGAGCAGTTCTTC.

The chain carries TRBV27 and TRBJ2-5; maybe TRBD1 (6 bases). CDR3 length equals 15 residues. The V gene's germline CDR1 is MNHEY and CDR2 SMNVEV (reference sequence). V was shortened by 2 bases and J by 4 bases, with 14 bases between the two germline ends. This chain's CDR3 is CASSLDPQGRETQYF. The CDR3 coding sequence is TGTGCCAGCAGTTTAGATCCCCAGGGGAGAGAGACCCAGTACTTC.

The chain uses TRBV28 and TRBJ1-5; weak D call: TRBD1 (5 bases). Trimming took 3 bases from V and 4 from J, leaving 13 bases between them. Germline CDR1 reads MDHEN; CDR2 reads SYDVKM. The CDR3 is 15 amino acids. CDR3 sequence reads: CASSLGGTGNQPQHF. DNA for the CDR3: TGTGCCAGCAGTTTGGGGGGAACGGGAAATCAGCCCCAGCATTTT. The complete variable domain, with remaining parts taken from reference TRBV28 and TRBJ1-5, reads DVKVTQSSRYLVKRTGEKVFLECVQDMDHENMFWYRQDPGLGLRLIYFSYDVKMKEKGDIPEGYSVSREKKERFSLILESASTNQTSMYLCASSLGGTGNQPQHFGDGTRLSIL.

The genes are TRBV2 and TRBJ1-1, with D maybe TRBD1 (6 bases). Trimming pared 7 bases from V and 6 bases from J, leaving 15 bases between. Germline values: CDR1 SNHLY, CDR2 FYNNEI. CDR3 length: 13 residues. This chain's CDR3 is CASKGPRGSEAFF. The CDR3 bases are TGTGCCAGCAAAGGTCCCAGGGGCTCTGAAGCTTTCTTT.